A single T cell receptor beta chain is shown here with its context. TCR beta CDR3 region amplification was performed from RNA transcripts. The TCR CDR3 was amplified in a first-round RT-PCR using the HTBI primer set. Via MiXCR, TCRdb re-called the multiplex PCR reads, giving one row per CDR3 protein. The sample lists 530,000 or so distinct CDR3 sequences, 46% occurring once. Trimming at V came to 1 base and at J to 7 bases, leaving 16 bases not matched to a gene. The germline V gene encodes CDR1 LNHNV and CDR2 YYDKDF (reference sequence). CDR3 length: 17 amino acids. The data were taken from a study of T cells in Graves' hyperthyroidism and ophthalmopathy.

The receptor was isolated from a young woman with Graves' hyperthyroidism. V gene TRBV15 combines with J gene TRBJ2-7; TRBD1 aligns across 7 bases. Sequencing input: peripheral blood or thyroid tissue (not recorded which). CDR3 DNA: TGTGCCACCAGCAGAGCCATCACAGGGGTACGAACCGGGGAGCAGTACTTC. Translating gives CATSRAITGVRTGEQYF.